This T cell receptor (beta chain) was sequenced for a study of shared clonotypes between healthy human individuals. Whole-study results and caveats: Memory subsets generally showed smaller estimated richness than naive subsets did.

Using immunoSEQ multiplex PCR, the repertoire was profiled, and TCRdb retains in-frame clones only, with some absent. The data show about 2.1 million clones, 85% to 95% seen once. Naive CD8 populations comprised CD45RO-negative cells positively selected for CCR7, excluding terminally differentiated effector memory CD45RA+ cells. Trimming took 3 bases from V and 6 from J; bases not matched to a gene: 6. The CDR3 length is 14 residues. Per germline, CDR1 MDHEN and CDR2 SYDVKM. Of note for this clone: Its cognate antigen is unknown.

This chain uses TRBV28 with TRBJ1-1, with TRBD1 matching 8 bases. Material: naive CD8+ T cells from PBMCs. The clonotype was recovered from a man aged 18 to 35 in good health. Some clones in this sample may be carry-over from other donors' samples. CDR3 DNA: TGTGCCAGCAGTTTTATAGGGACAGGTGCTGAAGCTTTCTTT. Its protein is CASSFIGTGAEAFF.